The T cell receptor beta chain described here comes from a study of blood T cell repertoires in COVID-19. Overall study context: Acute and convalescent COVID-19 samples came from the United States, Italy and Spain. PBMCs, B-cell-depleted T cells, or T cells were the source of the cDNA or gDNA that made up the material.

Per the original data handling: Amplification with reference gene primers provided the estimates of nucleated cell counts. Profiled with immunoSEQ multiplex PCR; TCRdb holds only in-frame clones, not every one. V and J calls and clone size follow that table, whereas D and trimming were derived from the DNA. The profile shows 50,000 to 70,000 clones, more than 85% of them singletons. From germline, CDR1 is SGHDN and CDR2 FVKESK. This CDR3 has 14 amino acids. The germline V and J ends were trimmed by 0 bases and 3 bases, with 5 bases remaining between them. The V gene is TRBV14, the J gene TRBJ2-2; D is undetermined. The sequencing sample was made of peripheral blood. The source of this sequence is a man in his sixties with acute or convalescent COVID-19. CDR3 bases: TGTGCCAGCAGCCAAGATATCGACACCGGGGAGCTGTTTTTT. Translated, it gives CASSQDIDTGELFF.